Shown below are 13 T cell receptor beta chains from a single sample sequenced in a study of identical twins. TCRdb reprocessed the 5' RACE reads with MiXCR, giving one entry per CDR3 protein. The sample holds 450,000 to 650,000 distinct CDR3 sequences, 13% to 15% seen once. These data were also reused for a study on yellow fever vaccine responses in identical twins.

The sample comprised CD4+ T cells sorted from blood. The receptors here all came from a woman in her late teens or twenties in good health.

This clonotype was seen a handful of times. The CDR3 coding sequence is TGTGCCAGCTCACCACTCTCGGGACAGTACAATGAGCAGTTCTTC. It translates to CASSPLSGQYNEQFF. The chain uses TRBV18 and TRBJ2-1, with TRBD1 matching over 7 bases. Germline assignment: CDR1 KGHSH and CDR2 LQKENI. Unmatched junction bases numbered 4, after V lost 1 base and J lost 4 bases. This CDR3 comprises 15 residues.

The chain links TRBV7-2 to TRBJ2-4; 7 bases are shared with TRBD1. There are 16 residues in the CDR3. With 3 bases clipped from V and 1 base from J, the junction kept 6 bases outside the gene matches. The germline V gene has CDR1 SGHTA and CDR2 FQGNSA. DNA of the CDR3: TGTGCCAGCAGCTTTAGACAGGGTAATGCCAAAAACATTCAGTACTTC. It codes for CASSFRQGNAKNIQYF.

The chain links TRBV6-4 to TRBJ2-1; 11 nucleotides align to TRBD1. The length of the CDR3 is 16 residues. CDR1 MRHNA and CDR2 SNTAGT come from the germline V gene. J lost 0 bases, V lost 6 bases, and 4 bases had no gene match. The CDR3 spells CASRDRGPSSYNEQFF. DNA of the CDR3: TGTGCCAGCAGGGACAGGGGGCCGAGCTCCTACAATGAGCAGTTCTTC.

In this sample, this clonotype turned up a few times. V gene TRBV6-1 combines with J gene TRBJ1-1, with 7 positions matching TRBD1. With V trimmed by 8 bases and J by 1 base, 7 bases remained unmatched. Germline lookup yields CDR1 MNHNS and CDR2 SASEGT. The CDR3 has 14 amino acids. Written as DNA, the CDR3 is TGTGCCAGCCGGGACAGTGGGCGGAACACTGAAGCTTTCTTT. This codes for CASRDSGRNTEAFF.

V gene TRBV20-1 combines with J gene TRBJ2-7, with 11 bases matching TRBD2. From germline, CDR1 is DFQATT and CDR2 SNEGSKA (reference sequence). Trimming cost V 6 bases and J 0 bases; bases outside gene matches: 4. This CDR3 is 14 amino acids long. CDR3 sequence (DNA): TGCAGTGCGGTAGCGGGAGGGAACTCCTACGAGCAGTACTTC. Protein product: CSAVAGGNSYEQYF.

A few counts support this clonotype. The V gene is TRBV7-2, the J gene TRBJ2-1; TRBD1 matches 8 bases. The length of the CDR3 is 13 residues. Germline V lookup: CDR1 SGHTA, CDR2 FQGNSA. V lost 5 bases, J lost 7 bases, and 4 bases stayed unmatched. CDR3 region: CASSPGQANEQFF. The CDR3 DNA is TGTGCCAGCAGCCCGGGACAGGCGAATGAGCAGTTCTTC. Full variable domain (remainder filled in from reference TRBV7-2 and TRBJ2-1): GAGVSQSPSNKVTEKGKDVELRCDPISGHTALYWYRQSLGQGLEFLIYFQGNSAPDKSGLPSDRFSAERTGGSVSTLTIQRTQQEDSAVYLCASSPGQANEQFFGPGTRLTVL.

Only a few counts were recorded for this clonotype. The genes are TRBV10-2 and TRBJ2-1, with 11 bases that match TRBD2. V dropped 10 bases and J dropped 0; count of bases not matched to a gene: 20. The V gene's germline CDR1 is WSHSY and CDR2 SAAADI. The CDR3 spans 20 residues. For the CDR3, the DNA is TGCGCCACCCGAGCGCCTCCGGGGGGACTAGCGGCGTCCTCCTACAATGAGCAGTTCTTC. Residues: CATRAPPGGLAASSYNEQFF.

This clonotype was observed a handful of times. The rearrangement joins TRBV18 to TRBJ2-1, with 9 bases identical to TRBD1. The CDR3 spans 17 residues. Germline CDR1 KGHSH, CDR2 LQKENI. The trim removed 2 bases at V and 7 bases at J, leaving 12 bases unmatched. CDR3 sequence reads: CASSPGAGTGNKNEQFF. The CDR3 region has the DNA TGTGCCAGCTCACCAGGGGCCGGGACAGGGAATAAAAATGAGCAGTTCTTC.

The CDR3 loop reads CASSSKQGAQPQHF. Here the CDR3 DNA reads TGTGCCAGCAGTTCGAAACAGGGGGCCCAGCCCCAGCATTTT. The V call is TRBV12-3 or TRBV12-4, the J call TRBJ1-5; 9 bases agree with TRBD1. The CDR3 sequence is 14 residues long. Trimming cost V 4 bases and J 7 bases; bases outside gene matches: 5.

The V and J genes are TRBV5-1 and TRBJ2-3, with TRBD2 matching 9 bases. V lost 2 bases and J lost 0; bases outside the gene matches: 7. The germline CDR1 and CDR2 sequences are SGHRS and YFSETQ. This CDR3 is built from 17 residues. The CDR3 nucleotides are TGCGCCAGCAGCTTAAGCGGGGGGCGAGCTAGCACAGATACGCAGTATTTT. It translates to CASSLSGGRASTDTQYF.

This clonotype was seen a few times. In DNA form, the CDR3 reads TGTGCCAGCAGTGAGGTACTAGCGGGGTTAAAGACCCAGTACTTC. This sequence encodes CASSEVLAGLKTQYF. The chain employs TRBV2 and TRBJ2-5; 10 bases align to TRBD2. Germline V gives CDR1 SNHLY, CDR2 FYNNEI. This CDR3 spans 15 amino acids. Trimming cost V 3 bases and J 6 bases; bases outside gene matches: 7.

This clonotype was observed a handful of times. The V and J genes are TRBV25-1 and TRBJ2-1; no firm D call. CDR1 and CDR2 (germline): MGHDK, SYGVNS. CDR3 length: 13 residues. V was pared by 6 bases and J by 7 bases, with 13 bases between. The CDR3: CASSPPVRNEQFF. CDR3 nucleotide sequence: TGTGCCAGCAGCCCCCCGGTGAGGAATGAGCAGTTCTTC. Drawing the rest from reference TRBV25-1 and TRBJ2-1, the complete variable domain is EADIYQTPRYLVIGTGKKITLECSQTMGHDKMYWYQQDPGMELHLIHYSYGVNSTEKGDLSSESTVSRIRTEHFPLTLESARPSHTSQYLCASSPPVRNEQFFGPGTRLTVL.

The chain uses TRBV18 and TRBJ2-3, with 7 bases identical to TRBD1. The CDR3 has 14 amino acids. In germline, CDR1 is KGHSH, CDR2 LQKENI. J gave up 2 bases and V 8 bases, and 7 bases lay outside the gene matches. CDR3 DNA: TGTGCCAGCCGTATGGGACAGACCACAGATACGCAGTATTTT. Residues: CASRMGQTTDTQYF.